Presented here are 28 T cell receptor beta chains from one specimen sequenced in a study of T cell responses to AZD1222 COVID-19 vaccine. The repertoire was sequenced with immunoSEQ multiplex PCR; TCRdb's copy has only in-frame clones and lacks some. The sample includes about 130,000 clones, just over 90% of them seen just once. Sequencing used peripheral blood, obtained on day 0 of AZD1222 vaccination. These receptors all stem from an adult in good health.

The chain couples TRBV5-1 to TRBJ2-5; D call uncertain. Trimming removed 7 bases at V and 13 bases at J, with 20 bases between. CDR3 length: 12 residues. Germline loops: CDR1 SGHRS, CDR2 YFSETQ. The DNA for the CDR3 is TGCGCCAGCCAAAAGGCCACTGACGTCGTGTACTTC. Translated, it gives CASQKATDVVYF. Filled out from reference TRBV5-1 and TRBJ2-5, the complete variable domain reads KAGVTQTPRYLIKTRGQQVTLSCSPISGHRSVSWYQQTPGQGLQFLFEYFSETQRNKGNFPGRFSGRQFSNSRSEMNVSTLELGDSALYLCASQKATDVVYFGPGTRLLVL.

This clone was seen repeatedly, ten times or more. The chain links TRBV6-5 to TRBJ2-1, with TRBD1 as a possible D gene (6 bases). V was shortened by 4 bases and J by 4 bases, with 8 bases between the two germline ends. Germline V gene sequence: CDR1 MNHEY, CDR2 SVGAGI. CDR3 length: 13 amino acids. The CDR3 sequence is CASSWDTYNEQFF. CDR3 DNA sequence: TGTGCCAGCAGTTGGGACACTTACAATGAGCAGTTCTTC.

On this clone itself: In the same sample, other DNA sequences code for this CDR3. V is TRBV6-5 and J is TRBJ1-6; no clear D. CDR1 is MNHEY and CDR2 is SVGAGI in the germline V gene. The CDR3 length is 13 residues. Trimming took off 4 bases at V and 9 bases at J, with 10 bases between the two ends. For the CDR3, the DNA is TGTGCCAGCAGTTCTCCCCCGGCTTCACCCCTCCACTTT. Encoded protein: CASSSPPASPLHF.

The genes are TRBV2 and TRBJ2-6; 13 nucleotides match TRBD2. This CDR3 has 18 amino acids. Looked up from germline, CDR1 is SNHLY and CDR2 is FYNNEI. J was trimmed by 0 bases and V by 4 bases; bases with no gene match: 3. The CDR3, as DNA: TGTGCCAGCAGTGGGGGACTAGCGGGGCGCTCTGGGGCCAACGTCCTGACTTTC. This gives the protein CASSGGLAGRSGANVLTF.

In DNA form, the CDR3 reads TGCAGCGCCCAGGGGAACACTGAAGCTTTCTTT. Amino acids: CSAQGNTEAFF. This rearrangement joins TRBV29-1 to TRBJ1-1, with a tentative D call TRBD1 (5 bases). The V gene's germline CDR1 is SQVTM and CDR2 ANQGSEA. The CDR3 is 11 residues long. Trimming took off 7 bases at V and 1 base at J, with 7 bases between the two ends.

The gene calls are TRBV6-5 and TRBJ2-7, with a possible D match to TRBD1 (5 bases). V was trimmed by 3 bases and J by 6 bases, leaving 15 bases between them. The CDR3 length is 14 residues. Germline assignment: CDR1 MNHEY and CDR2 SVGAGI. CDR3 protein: CASSYRQQTGEQYF. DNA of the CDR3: TGTGCCAGCAGTTATCGACAGCAAACTGGCGAGCAGTACTTC.

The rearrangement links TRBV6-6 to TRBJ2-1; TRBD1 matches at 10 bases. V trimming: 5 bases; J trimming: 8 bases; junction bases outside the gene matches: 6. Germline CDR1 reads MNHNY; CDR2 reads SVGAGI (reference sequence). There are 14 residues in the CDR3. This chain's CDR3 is CASSVGTGDYEQFF. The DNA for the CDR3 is TGTGCCAGCAGTGTCGGGACAGGGGACTATGAGCAGTTCTTC.

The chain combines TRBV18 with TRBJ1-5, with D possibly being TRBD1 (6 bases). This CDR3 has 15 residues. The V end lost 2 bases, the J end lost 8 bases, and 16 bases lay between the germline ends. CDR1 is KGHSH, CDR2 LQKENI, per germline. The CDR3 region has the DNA TGTGCCAGCTCACCAGGGGGCGGTAGGTTTAAGCCCCAGCATTTT. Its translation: CASSPGGGRFKPQHF.

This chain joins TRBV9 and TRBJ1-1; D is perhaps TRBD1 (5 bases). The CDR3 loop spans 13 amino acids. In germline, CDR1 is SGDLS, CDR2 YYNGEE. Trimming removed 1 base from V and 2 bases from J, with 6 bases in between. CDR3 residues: CASSVQGNTEAFF. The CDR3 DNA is TGTGCCAGCAGCGTACAGGGAAACACTGAAGCTTTCTTT. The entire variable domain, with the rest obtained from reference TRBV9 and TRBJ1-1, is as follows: DSGVTQTPKHLITATGQRVTLRCSPRSGDLSVYWYQQSLDQGLQFLIQYYNGEERAKGNILERFSAQQFPDLHSELNLSSLELGDSALYFCASSVQGNTEAFFGQGTRLTVV.

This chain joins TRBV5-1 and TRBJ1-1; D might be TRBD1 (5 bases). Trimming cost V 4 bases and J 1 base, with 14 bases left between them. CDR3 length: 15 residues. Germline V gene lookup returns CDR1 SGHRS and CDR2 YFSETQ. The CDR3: CASSLTGTSNTEAFF. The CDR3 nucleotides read TGCGCCAGCAGCCTAACCGGGACTTCGAACACTGAAGCTTTCTTT.

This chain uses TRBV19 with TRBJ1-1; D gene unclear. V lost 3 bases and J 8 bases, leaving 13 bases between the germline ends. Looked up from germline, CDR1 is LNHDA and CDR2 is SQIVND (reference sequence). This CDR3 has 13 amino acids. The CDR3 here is CASSISGPGEAFF. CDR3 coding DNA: TGTGCCAGTAGTATTTCTGGTCCAGGAGAAGCTTTCTTT.

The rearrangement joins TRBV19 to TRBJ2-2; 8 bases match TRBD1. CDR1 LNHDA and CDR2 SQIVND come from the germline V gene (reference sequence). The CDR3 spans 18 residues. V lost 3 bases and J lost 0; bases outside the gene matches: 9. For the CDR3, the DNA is TGTGCCAGTAGTATTTTAACAGGGGGATTTGCGAACACCGGGGAGCTGTTTTTT. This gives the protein CASSILTGGFANTGELFF.

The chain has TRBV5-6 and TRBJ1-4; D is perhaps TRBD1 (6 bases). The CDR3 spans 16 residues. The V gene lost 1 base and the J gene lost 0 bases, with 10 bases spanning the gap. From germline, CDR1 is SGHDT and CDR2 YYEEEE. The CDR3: CASSLKGGPTNEKLFF. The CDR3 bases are TGTGCCAGCAGCTTGAAGGGGGGCCCAACTAATGAAAAACTGTTTTTT.

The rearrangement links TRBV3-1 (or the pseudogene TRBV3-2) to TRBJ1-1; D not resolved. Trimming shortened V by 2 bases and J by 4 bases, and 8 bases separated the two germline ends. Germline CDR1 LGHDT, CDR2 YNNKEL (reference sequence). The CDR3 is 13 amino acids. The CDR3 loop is CASSQLGSTEAFF. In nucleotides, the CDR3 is TGTGCCAGCAGCCAACTGGGTTCCACTGAAGCTTTCTTT.

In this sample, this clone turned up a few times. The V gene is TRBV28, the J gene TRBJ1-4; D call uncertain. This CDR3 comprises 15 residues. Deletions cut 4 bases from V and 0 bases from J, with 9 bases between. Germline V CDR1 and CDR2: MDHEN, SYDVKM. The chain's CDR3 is CASSSPVATNEKLFF. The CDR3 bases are TGTGCCAGCAGTTCCCCAGTTGCAACTAATGAAAAACTGTTTTTT.

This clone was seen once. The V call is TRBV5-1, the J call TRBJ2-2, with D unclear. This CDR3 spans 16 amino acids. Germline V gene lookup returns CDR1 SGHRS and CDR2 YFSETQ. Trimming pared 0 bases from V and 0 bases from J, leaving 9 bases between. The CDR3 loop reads CASSLAAIANTGELFF. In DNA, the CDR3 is TGCGCCAGCAGCTTGGCCGCGATTGCGAACACCGGGGAGCTGTTTTTT.

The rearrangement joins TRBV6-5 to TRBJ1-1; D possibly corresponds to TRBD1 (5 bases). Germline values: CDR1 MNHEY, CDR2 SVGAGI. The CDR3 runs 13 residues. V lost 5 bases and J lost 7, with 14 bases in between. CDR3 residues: CASSLRDSGEAFF. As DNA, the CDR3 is TGTGCCAGCAGTCTTAGGGACTCTGGTGAAGCTTTCTTT.

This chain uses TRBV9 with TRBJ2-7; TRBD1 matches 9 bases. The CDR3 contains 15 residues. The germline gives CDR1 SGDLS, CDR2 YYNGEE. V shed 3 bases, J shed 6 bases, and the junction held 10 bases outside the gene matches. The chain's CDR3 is CASSEAGTGIFEQYF. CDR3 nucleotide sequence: TGTGCCAGCAGCGAAGCCGGGACAGGGATATTCGAGCAGTACTTC.

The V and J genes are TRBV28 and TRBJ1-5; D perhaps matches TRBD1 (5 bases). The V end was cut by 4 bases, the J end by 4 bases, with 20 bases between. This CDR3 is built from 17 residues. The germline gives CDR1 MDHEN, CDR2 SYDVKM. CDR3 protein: CASSSLGRANFNQPQHF. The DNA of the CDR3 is TGTGCCAGCAGTTCCTTAGGCAGGGCCAATTTTAATCAGCCCCAGCATTTT.

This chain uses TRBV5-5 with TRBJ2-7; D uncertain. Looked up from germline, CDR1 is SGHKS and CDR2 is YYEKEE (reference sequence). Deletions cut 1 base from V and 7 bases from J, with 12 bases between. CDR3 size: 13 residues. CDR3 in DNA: TGTGCCAGCAGCTTGTTTCTGGTGTGGGAGCAGTACTTC. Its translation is CASSLFLVWEQYF.

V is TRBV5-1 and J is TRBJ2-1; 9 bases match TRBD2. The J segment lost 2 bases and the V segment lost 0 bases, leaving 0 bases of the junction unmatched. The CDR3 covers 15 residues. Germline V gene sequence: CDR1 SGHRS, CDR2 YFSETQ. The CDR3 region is CASSLGLAAYNEQFF. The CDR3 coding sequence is TGCGCCAGCAGCTTGGGACTAGCGGCCTACAATGAGCAGTTCTTC.

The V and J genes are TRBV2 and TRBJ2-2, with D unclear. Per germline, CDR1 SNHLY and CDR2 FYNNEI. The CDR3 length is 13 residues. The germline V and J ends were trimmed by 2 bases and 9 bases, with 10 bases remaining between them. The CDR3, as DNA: TGTGCCAGCAGTGAAAACGGCCCGCGGGAGCTGTTTTTT. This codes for CASSENGPRELFF.

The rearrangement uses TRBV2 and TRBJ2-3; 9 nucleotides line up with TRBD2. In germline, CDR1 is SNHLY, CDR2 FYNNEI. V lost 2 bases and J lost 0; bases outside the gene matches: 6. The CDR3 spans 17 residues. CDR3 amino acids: CASSESSGVTSTDTQYF. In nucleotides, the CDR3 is TGTGCCAGCAGTGAATCTAGCGGGGTTACTAGCACAGATACGCAGTATTTT.

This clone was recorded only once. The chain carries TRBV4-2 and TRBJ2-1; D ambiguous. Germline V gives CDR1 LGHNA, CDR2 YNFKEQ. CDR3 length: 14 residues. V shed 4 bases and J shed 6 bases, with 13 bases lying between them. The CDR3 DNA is TGTGCCAGCAGCCCGATCGGCAGGTTCAATGAGCAGTTCTTC. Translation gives CASSPIGRFNEQFF.

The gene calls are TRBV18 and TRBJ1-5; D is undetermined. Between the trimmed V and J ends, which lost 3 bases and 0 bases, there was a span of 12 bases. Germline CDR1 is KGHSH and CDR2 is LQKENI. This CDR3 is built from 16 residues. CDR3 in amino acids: CASSPRAVDSNQPQHF. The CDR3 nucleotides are TGTGCCAGCTCACCTAGGGCCGTAGATAGCAATCAGCCCCAGCATTTT.

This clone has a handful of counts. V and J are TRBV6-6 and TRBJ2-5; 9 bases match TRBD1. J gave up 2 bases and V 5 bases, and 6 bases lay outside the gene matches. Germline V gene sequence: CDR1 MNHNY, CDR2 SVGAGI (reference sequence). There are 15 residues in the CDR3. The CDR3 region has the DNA TGTGCCAGCAGTCCCGGACAGGGGAGGCAAGAGACCCAGTACTTC. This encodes CASSPGQGRQETQYF.

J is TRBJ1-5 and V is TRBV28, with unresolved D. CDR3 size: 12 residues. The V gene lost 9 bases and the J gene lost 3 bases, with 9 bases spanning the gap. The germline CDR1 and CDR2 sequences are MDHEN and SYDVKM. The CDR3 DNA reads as TGTGCCAGTCTGGGCGTCAATCAGCCCCAGCATTTT. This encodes CASLGVNQPQHF.

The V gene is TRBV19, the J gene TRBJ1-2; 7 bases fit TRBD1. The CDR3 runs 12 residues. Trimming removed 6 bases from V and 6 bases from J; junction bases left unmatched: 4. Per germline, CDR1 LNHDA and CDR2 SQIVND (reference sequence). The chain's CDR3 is CASSPDRNGYTF. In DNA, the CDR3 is TGTGCCAGTAGCCCGGACAGGAATGGCTACACCTTC.